This section outlines one T cell receptor beta chain sequence together with its context. At least ten counts were recorded for this clonotype. The target of this receptor is not known. It has no much larger one-base neighbor in the sample; base qualities were not kept. The data derive from a study of T cells after yellow fever vaccination (dated by TCRdb to about 2019). For the wider study: Libraries from fractions with low cell numbers were prepared with the SMART-Seq v4 Ultra Low Input RNA kit. Blood samples were taken at several timepoints before and after primary and secondary immunization, and bulk PBMC replicates and cell subsets were isolated. To follow T-cell clones before and after primary and booster YFV17D yellow fever vaccination, bulk TCR alpha and beta repertoires were sequenced over time. The cohort comprised two healthy male donors, one aged 18 to 29 and one aged 30 to 39 years.

Synthesis of TCR cDNA relied on 5'RACE template switching, a step that introduced a universal primer site along with unique molecular identifiers. Priming of cDNA synthesis was performed from both the TCR alpha and TCR beta constant segments. Libraries were amplified in two PCR steps, with sample barcodes and sequencing adapters added in the second step. Libraries were sequenced on Illumina HiSeq 2500 (2x100 bp) or NovaSeq (2x150 bp). The published analysis was carried out like this. MIGEC handled demultiplexing of reads and collapsing into UMI consensus sequences, while MiXCR performed V(D)J alignment. Vaccine-responding clonotypes were defined with edgeR using replicate PBMC samples, requiring FDR below 0.01 and a log2 fold change above 5 up to day 15. Each bulk clonotype was labeled CD4 or CD8 based on which sequenced repertoire, CD4 or CD8, contained the clonotype at higher abundance. TCRdb reanalyzed the raw reads on its own, using fastp at Q25 for trimming and MiXCR for clone calling, and kept in-frame beta chains. Each entry merges the rows of one CDR3 protein and shows their most common DNA and genes. The V and J calls and clone size come from TCRdb's table, not from the authors' own analysis. This sample holds around 250,000 distinct CDR3 sequences; about 7% were observed only once. The ten largest make up around 0.9% of the sample.

The V end loses 6 bases and the J end loses 4 bases, and a stretch of 12 bases separates them. From the cysteine through the phenylalanine, the CDR3 covers 14 amino acids. The retained sequence is limited to the CDR3, 42 bases, with the frame set at the first base. CDR1 and CDR2, looked up from the germline V gene, are SGHTA and FQGNSA. The paper as a whole reports these results and caveats: A small share of clonotypes was detected in both CD4 and CD8 compartments, with the overlap likely arising from convergent recombination. Most clones expanded after primary vaccination (96% of CD4 and roughly 90% of CD8) were re-detected after the booster, suggesting that broad memory maintenance occurred. Only a couple of donors were included in the study, so the extent to which the findings can be generalized is limited. Computational filtering was needed because FACS-sorted repertoires could contain abundant contaminating clonotypes from the bulk population. Compared with the primary T-cell response, the secondary T-cell response was faster but weaker, reaching its peak on day 5 rather than on day 15.

Reading the label with the study, this specimen's treatment or condition is: live attenuated yellow fever vaccine strain. A standard Ficoll-Paque protocol was used to isolate PBMCs from peripheral blood. Dynabeads CD4 and CD8 positive selection kits were used to isolate CD4 and CD8 T-cell fractions. RNA was extracted with TriZol from bulk PBMCs, CD4 and CD8 fractions, and dextramer-positive and dextramer-negative fractions. Sequenced here: CD4+ T cells sorted from PBMCs, sampled 15 days after the yellow fever booster vaccination. The TCR was taken from a man aged 25 to 40 who received the YFV17D yellow fever vaccine. The chain links TRBV7-2 with TRBJ1-4, with no D gene named confidently. Here the CDR3 is given as CASRHSSDNEKLFF. The DNA sequence reads TGTGCCAGCAGGCATAGTTCCGATAATGAAAAACTGTTTTTT.